The 21 T cell receptor beta chains below were found in one sample sequenced in a study of blood T cell repertoires in COVID-19. The table came from immunoSEQ multiplex PCR; TCRdb's copy has only in-frame clones and leaves some out. The table includes approximately 180,000 clones, approximately 85% detected once. The material sequenced was peripheral blood. These receptors were obtained from a man between 60 and 75 years old with acute or convalescent COVID-19.

The rearrangement links TRBV18 to TRBJ2-5, with 7 bases fitting TRBD1. The CDR3 covers 16 residues. V lost 3 bases, J lost 2 bases, and 9 bases stayed unmatched. CDR1 and CDR2 from the germline V gene are KGHSH and LQKENI. In DNA form, the CDR3 reads TGTGCCAGCTCACCGGGTGTAGCAGGGGGTCAAGAGACCCAGTACTTC. The encoded protein is CASSPGVAGGQETQYF. Variable domain in full (rest from reference TRBV18 and TRBJ2-5): NAGVMQNPRHLVRRRGQEARLRCSPMKGHSHVYWYRQLPEEGLKFMVYLQKENIIDESGMPKERFSAEFPKEGPSILRIQQVVRGDSAAYFCASSPGVAGGQETQYFGPGTRLLVL.

The chain has TRBV7-9 and TRBJ1-5; 7 bases align to TRBD1. The germline V gene encodes CDR1 SEHNR and CDR2 FQNEAQ (reference sequence). CDR3 length equals 15 residues. Trimming removed 5 bases from V and 1 base from J; junction bases left unmatched: 5. The CDR3 spells CASSPQGVSNQPQHF. In DNA form, the CDR3 reads TGTGCCAGCAGCCCGCAGGGGGTCAGCAATCAGCCCCAGCATTTT.

The V call is TRBV19, the J call TRBJ2-7, with D perhaps TRBD1 (5 bases). The CDR3 loop spans 12 amino acids. The V gene's germline CDR1 is LNHDA and CDR2 SQIVND (reference sequence). Trimming pared 6 bases from V and 4 bases from J, leaving 10 bases between. The CDR3 nucleotides read TGTGCCAGTAGAGGCCAGGGATACGAGCAGTACTTC. Its translation is CASRGQGYEQYF. Supplemented by reference TRBV19 and TRBJ2-7, the full variable domain reads DGGITQSPKYLFRKEGQNVTLSCEQNLNHDAMYWYRQDPGQGLRLIYYSQIVNDFQKGDIAEGYSVSREKKESFPLTVTSAQKNPTAFYLCASRGQGYEQYFGPGTRLTVT.

This clone was seen a single time. The chain recombines TRBV6-2 or TRBV6-3 with TRBJ2-7, with 8 positions matching TRBD2. Germline V CDR1 and CDR2: MNHEY, SVGEGT. With V trimmed by 4 bases and J by 5 bases, 10 bases remained unmatched. This CDR3 is 15 amino acids long. Here the CDR3 reads CASSLVRGRLDEQYF. Written as DNA, the CDR3 is TGTGCCAGCAGTTTGGTACGCGGGAGGCTCGACGAGCAGTACTTC.

This chain joins TRBV28 and TRBJ1-6, with TRBD1 matching 7 bases. The V segment lost 6 bases and the J segment 6 bases; nucleotides outside the gene matches: 8. In germline, CDR1 is MDHEN, CDR2 SYDVKM. The CDR3 contains 15 residues. CDR3 bases: TGTGCCAGCAGCTCGTACAGGGGTAGTAATTCACCCCTCCACTTT. Translated, it gives CASSSYRGSNSPLHF.

J is TRBJ2-7 and V is TRBV5-4; D is unclear. V was clipped by 3 bases and J by 3 bases, with 7 bases between them. The CDR3 totals 12 residues. CDR1 and CDR2 (germline): SGHNT, YYREEE (reference sequence). The CDR3 protein is CASSSRGYEQYF. The CDR3 bases are TGTGCCAGCAGCTCCCGAGGCTACGAGCAGTACTTC.

In DNA, the CDR3 is TGCGCCAGCAGCCCGGGACTAGCCGAAGACGCCTACGAGCAGTACTTC. Protein sequence: CASSPGLAEDAYEQYF. V gene TRBV5-1 combines with J gene TRBJ2-7; 9 bases are shared with TRBD2. In germline, CDR1 is SGHRS, CDR2 YFSETQ. The V segment lost 4 bases and the J segment 2 bases; nucleotides outside the gene matches: 10. This CDR3 spans 16 amino acids.

The chain couples TRBV28 to TRBJ2-2; TRBD2 agrees at 7 bases. The CDR3 runs to 18 residues. V dropped 3 bases and J dropped 4; count of bases not matched to a gene: 14. The V gene's germline CDR1 is MDHEN and CDR2 SYDVKM. The CDR3 reads CASSFRSSVTGGTGELFF. CDR3 coding DNA: TGTGCCAGCAGTTTCCGTTCTAGCGTTACGGGGGGCACCGGGGAGCTGTTTTTT. The full variable domain, in which reference TRBV28 and TRBJ2-2 provide the parts outside the CDR3, is DVKVTQSSRYLVKRTGEKVFLECVQDMDHENMFWYRQDPGLGLRLIYFSYDVKMKEKGDIPEGYSVSREKKERFSLILESASTNQTSMYLCASSFRSSVTGGTGELFFGEGSRLTVL.

This rearrangement joins TRBV28 to TRBJ1-5; TRBD1 might be the D (6 bases). In germline, CDR1 is MDHEN, CDR2 SYDVKM. The CDR3 runs 15 residues. V lost 6 bases and J lost 2, with 14 bases in between. As DNA, the CDR3 is TGTGCCAGCAGGTCCCCCTACAGGGGCAATCAGCCCCAGCATTTT. This gives the protein CASRSPYRGNQPQHF.

The chain links TRBV19 to TRBJ2-7, with 7 bases aligning to TRBD1. This CDR3 spans 15 amino acids. In germline, CDR1 is LNHDA, CDR2 SQIVND (reference sequence). V gave up 5 bases and J gave up 3 bases; unmatched junction bases: 10. The CDR3 region is CASSVTGDQHYEQYF. CDR3 nucleotides: TGTGCCAGTAGTGTCACAGGGGACCAACACTACGAGCAGTACTTC.

The J gene is TRBJ2-3, the V gene TRBV12-3 or TRBV12-4; D remains ambiguous. The CDR3 contains 11 residues. Trimming cost V 6 bases and J 2 bases, with 3 bases left between them. Here the CDR3 DNA reads TGTGCCAGCAGCCTCACAGATACGCAGTATTTT. Protein: CASSLTDTQYF.

This clone was seen more than once but under ten times. The chain carries TRBV4-1 and TRBJ2-5, with 7 nucleotides matching TRBD2. The CDR3 extends over 16 amino acids. Germline V gene lookup returns CDR1 MGHRA and CDR2 YSYEKL. Unmatched junction bases numbered 16, after V lost 11 bases and J lost 1 base. CDR3: CASSKAGTYSQETQYF. CDR3 nucleotide sequence: TGCGCCTCCTCCAAAGCGGGGACGTATTCCCAAGAGACCCAGTACTTC.

The rearrangement uses TRBV7-9 and TRBJ2-2, with TRBD2 matching over 12 bases. Germline lookup yields CDR1 SEHNR and CDR2 FQNEAQ (reference sequence). V dropped 5 bases and J dropped 3; count of bases not matched to a gene: 1. The CDR3 consists of 15 residues. Here the CDR3 DNA reads TGTGCCAGCAGCCGACTAGCGGGAGACACCGGGGAGCTGTTTTTT. Amino acid sequence: CASSRLAGDTGELFF.

The chain has TRBV5-1 and TRBJ2-5; D remains unclear. The CDR3 spans 14 residues. CDR1 SGHRS and CDR2 YFSETQ come from the germline V gene. Trimming shortened V by 0 bases and J by 4 bases, and 10 bases separated the two germline ends. Here the CDR3 reads CASSLAASRETQYF. The CDR3 DNA follows: TGCGCCAGCAGCTTGGCTGCCAGTCGAGAGACCCAGTACTTC. Variable domain in full (rest from reference TRBV5-1 and TRBJ2-5): KAGVTQTPRYLIKTRGQQVTLSCSPISGHRSVSWYQQTPGQGLQFLFEYFSETQRNKGNFPGRFSGRQFSNSRSEMNVSTLELGDSALYLCASSLAASRETQYFGPGTRLLVL.

In its sample, this clone was seen once. The J gene is TRBJ2-7, the V gene TRBV20-1; possible D gene TRBD2, 6 bases. This CDR3 has 11 residues. V was clipped by 6 bases and J by 7 bases, with 13 bases between them. The V gene's germline CDR1 is DFQATT and CDR2 SNEGSKA (reference sequence). The CDR3 DNA reads as TGCAGTGCGAAACTAGCCGGAGAGCAGTACTTC. Residues: CSAKLAGEQYF.

This clone was seen only a few times. The chain has TRBV4-3 and TRBJ1-2; D may be TRBD1 (6 bases). V was shortened by 1 base and J by 6 bases, with 15 bases between the two germline ends. Germline V gene data show CDR1 as LGHNA and CDR2 as YSLEER. The CDR3 is 15 residues long. The CDR3 DNA follows: TGCGCCAGCAGCCAAGGGTTACAAGGACAGAATGGCTACACCTTC. It is translated as CASSQGLQGQNGYTF.

The sample holds a few counts of this clone. This rearrangement joins TRBV6-5 to TRBJ1-4, with 7 nucleotides matching TRBD1. The CDR3 extends over 16 amino acids. V lost 2 bases and J lost 4; bases outside the gene matches: 7. CDR1 is MNHEY, CDR2 SVGAGI, per germline. The chain's CDR3 is CASSYGFQGGNEKLFF. CDR3 nucleotide sequence: TGTGCCAGCAGTTACGGGTTTCAGGGGGGTAATGAAAAACTGTTTTTT.

In DNA form, the CDR3 reads TGTGCCAGCAGCCAAGAGGTTGGTAGCCTCGCCGGGGAGCTGTTTTTT. Protein: CASSQEVGSLAGELFF. The J gene is TRBJ2-2, the V gene TRBV4-2; D is undetermined. Germline loops: CDR1 LGHNA, CDR2 YNFKEQ. This CDR3 spans 16 amino acids. Trimming shortened V by 0 bases and J by 6 bases, and 14 bases separated the two germline ends.

The chain is built from TRBV19 and TRBJ2-2; 10 nucleotides match TRBD2. CDR3 size: 15 residues. Looked up from germline, CDR1 is LNHDA and CDR2 is SQIVND (reference sequence). J lost 4 bases, V lost 6 bases, and 5 bases had no gene match. The CDR3 nucleotides are TGTGCCAGTAGAGGACTAGCGGAGGCCACCGGGGAGCTGTTTTTT. Protein product: CASRGLAEATGELFF.

CDR3 protein: CASSLSPPSHSEAFF. The CDR3 DNA is TGTGCCAGCAGTTTATCCCCCCCAAGCCACTCTGAAGCTTTCTTT. The chain links TRBV28 to TRBJ1-1, with no clear D. There are 15 residues in the CDR3. The germline gives CDR1 MDHEN, CDR2 SYDVKM. The V and J ends lost 1 base and 6 bases respectively, with 15 bases between them.

V gene TRBV6-5 combines with J gene TRBJ2-2; D possibly corresponds to TRBD1 (5 bases). The CDR3 totals 15 residues. The germline V and J ends were trimmed by 6 bases and 2 bases, with 13 bases remaining between them. Per germline, CDR1 MNHEY and CDR2 SVGAGI. In DNA, the CDR3 is TGTGCCAGCAGGACTCCAGGGCCTAACACCGGGGAGCTGTTTTTT. This sequence encodes CASRTPGPNTGELFF.